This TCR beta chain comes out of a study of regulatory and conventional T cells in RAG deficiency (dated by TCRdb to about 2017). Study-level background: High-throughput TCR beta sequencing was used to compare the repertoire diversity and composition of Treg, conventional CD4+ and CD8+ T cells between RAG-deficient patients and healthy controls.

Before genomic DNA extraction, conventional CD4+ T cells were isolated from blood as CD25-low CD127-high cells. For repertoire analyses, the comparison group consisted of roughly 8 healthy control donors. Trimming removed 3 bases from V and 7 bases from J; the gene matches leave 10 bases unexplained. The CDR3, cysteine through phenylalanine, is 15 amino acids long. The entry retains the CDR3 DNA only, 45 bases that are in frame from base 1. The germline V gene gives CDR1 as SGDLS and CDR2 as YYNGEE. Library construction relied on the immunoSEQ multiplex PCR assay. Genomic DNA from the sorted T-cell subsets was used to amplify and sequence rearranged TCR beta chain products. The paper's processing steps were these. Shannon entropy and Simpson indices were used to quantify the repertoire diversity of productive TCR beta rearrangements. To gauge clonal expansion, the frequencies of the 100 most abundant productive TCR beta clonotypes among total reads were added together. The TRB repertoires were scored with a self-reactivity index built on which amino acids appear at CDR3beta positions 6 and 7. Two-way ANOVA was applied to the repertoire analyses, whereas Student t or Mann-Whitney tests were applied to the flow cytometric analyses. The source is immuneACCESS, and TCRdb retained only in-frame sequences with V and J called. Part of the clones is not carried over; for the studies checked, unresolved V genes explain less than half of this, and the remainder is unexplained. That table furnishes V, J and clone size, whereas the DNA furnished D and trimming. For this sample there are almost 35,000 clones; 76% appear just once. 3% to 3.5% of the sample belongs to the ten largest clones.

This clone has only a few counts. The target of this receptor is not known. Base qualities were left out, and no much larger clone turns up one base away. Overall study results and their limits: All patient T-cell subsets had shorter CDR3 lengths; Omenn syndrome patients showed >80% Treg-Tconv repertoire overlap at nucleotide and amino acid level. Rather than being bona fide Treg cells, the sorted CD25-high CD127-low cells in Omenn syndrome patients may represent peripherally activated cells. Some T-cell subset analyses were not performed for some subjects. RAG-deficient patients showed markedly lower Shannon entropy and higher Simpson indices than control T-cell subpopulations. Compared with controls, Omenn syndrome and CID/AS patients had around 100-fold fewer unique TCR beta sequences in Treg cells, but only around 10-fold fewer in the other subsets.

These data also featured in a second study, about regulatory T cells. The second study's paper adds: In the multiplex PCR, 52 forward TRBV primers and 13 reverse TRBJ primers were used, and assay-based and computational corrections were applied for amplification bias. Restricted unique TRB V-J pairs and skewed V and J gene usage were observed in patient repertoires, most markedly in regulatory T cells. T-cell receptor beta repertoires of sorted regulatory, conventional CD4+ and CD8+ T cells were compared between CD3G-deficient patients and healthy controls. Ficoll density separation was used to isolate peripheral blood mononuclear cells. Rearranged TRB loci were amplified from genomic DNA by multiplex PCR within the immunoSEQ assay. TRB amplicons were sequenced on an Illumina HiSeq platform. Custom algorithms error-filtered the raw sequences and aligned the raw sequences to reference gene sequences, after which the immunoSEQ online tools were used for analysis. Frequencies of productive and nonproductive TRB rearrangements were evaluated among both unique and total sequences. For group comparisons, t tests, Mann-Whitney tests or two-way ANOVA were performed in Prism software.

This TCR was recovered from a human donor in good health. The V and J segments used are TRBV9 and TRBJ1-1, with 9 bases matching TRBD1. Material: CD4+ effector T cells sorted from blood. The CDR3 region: CASSGGGGTGLEAFF. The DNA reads TGTGCCAGCAGCGGAGGTGGGGGGACAGGGCTTGAAGCTTTCTTT.